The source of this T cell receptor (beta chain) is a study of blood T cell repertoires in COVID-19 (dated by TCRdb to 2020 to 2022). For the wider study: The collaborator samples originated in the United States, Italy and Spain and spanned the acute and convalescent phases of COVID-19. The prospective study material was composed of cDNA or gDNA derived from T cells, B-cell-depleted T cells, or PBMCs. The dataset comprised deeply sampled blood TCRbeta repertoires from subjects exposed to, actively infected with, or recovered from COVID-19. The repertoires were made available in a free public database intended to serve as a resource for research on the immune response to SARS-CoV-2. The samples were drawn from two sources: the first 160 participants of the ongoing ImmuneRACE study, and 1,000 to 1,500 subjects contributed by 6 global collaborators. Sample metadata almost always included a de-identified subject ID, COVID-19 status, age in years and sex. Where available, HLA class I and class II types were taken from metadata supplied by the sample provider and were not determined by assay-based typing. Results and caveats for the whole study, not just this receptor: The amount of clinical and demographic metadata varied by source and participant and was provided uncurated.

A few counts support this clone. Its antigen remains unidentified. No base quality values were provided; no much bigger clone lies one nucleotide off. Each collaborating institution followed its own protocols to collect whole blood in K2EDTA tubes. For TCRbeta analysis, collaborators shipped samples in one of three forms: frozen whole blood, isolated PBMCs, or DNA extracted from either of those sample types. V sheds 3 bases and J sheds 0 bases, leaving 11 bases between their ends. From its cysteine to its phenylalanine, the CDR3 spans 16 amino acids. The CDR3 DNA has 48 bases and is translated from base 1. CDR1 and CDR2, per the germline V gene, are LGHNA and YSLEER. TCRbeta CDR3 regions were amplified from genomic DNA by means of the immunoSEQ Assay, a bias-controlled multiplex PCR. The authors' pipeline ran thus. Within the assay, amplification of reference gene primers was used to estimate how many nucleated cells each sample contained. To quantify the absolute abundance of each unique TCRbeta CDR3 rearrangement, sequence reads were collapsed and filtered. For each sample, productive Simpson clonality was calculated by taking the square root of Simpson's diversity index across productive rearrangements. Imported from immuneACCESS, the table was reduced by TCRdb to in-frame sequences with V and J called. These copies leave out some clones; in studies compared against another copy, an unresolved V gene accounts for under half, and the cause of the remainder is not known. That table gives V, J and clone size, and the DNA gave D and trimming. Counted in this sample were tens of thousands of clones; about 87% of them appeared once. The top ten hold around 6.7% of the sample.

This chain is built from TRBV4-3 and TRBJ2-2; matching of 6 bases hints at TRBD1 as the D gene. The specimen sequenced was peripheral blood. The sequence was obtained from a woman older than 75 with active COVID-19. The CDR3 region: CASSHLGAANTGELFF. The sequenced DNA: TGCGCCAGCAGCCACTTGGGGGCCGCGAACACCGGGGAGCTGTTTTTT.